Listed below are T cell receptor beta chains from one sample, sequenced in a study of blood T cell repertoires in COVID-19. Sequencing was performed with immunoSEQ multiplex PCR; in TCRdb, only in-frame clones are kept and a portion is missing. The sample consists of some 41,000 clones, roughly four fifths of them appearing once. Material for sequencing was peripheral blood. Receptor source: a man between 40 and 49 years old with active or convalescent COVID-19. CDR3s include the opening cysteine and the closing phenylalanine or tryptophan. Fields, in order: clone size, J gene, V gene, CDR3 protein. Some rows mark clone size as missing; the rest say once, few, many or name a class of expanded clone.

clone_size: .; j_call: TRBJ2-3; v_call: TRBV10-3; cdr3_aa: CAISEGAGTDTQYF
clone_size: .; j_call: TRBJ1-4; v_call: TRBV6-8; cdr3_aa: CASSRPGQGEWSEKLFF
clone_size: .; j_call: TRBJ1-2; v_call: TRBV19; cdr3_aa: CASSKQEWGYTF
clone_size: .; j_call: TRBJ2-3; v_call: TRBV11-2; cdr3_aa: CASSLRQSPTDTQYF
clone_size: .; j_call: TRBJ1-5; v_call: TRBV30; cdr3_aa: CAWSSRDNQPQHF
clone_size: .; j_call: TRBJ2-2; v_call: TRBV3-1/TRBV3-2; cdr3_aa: CASSQGLGGANTGELFF
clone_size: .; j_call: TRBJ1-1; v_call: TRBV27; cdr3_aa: CASSLFGQGGWTEAFF
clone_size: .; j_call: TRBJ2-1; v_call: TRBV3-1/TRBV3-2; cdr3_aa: CASSRILAGGSYNEQFF
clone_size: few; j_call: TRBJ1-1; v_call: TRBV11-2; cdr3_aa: CASSFRQANTEAFF
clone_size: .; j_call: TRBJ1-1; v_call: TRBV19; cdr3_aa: CATKEGKLAEAFF
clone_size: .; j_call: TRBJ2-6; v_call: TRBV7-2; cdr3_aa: CASSLVGRAGANVLTF
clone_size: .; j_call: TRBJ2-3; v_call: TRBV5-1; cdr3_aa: CASSQRQSTDTQYF
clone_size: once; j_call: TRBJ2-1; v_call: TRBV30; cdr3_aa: CAVGFGTSGVSSYNEQFF
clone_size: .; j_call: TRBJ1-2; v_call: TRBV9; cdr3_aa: CASSVGTGSGYTF
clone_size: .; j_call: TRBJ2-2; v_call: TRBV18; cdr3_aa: CASSPNSQTGELFF
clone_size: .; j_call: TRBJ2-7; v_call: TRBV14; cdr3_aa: CASSQVLAAYEQYF
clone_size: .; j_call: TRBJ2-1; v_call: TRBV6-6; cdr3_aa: CASSLTGAGRNEQFF
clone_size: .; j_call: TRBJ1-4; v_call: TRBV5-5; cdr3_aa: CASSFVGASDEKLFF
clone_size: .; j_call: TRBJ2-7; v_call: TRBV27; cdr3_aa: CASRLLAGDEQYF
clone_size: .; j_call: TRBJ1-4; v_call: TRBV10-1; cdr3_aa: CASSDGTKEKLFF
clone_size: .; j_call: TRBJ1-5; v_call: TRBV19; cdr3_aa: CASSIEQLRQDQPQHF
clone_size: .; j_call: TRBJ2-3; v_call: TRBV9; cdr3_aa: CASSVGASGRTDTQYF
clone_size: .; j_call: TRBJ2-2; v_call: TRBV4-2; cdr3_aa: CASSQEGESSGGPNTGELFF
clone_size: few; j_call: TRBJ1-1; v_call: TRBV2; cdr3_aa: CASSDTVDTEAFF
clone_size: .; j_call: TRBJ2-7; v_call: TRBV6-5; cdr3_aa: CASTSDRAQYF
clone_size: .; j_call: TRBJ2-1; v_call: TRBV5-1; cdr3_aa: CASSLVLAGGPGDEQFF
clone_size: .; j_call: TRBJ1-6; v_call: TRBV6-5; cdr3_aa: CASSYSGRQGSPLHF
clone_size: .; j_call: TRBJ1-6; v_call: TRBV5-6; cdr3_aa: CASSLYTRVSNSPLHF
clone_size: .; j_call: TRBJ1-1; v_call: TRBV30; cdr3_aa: CAWGTGMGVNTEAFF
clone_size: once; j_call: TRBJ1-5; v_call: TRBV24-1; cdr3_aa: CATSSGFNQPQHF
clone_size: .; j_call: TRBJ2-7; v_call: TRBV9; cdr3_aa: CASSVEGVYEQYF
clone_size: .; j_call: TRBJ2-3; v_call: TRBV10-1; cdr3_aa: CASSTTGSDTQYF
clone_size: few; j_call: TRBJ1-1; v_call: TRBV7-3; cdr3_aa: CASSSTLPGVGNTEAFF
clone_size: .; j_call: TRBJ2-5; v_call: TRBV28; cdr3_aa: CASNGETQYF
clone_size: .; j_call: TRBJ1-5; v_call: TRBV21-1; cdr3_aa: CASSKVFSNPYAGNQPQHF
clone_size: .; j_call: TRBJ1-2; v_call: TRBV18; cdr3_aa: CASSPATGNGYTF
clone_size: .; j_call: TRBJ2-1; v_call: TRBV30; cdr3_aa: CAWSRSLNEQFF
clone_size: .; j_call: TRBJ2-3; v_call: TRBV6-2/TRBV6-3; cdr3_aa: CASSYPSDTQYF
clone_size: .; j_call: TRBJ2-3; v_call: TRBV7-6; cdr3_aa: CASTPGTATDTQYF
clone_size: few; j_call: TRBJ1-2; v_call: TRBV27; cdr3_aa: CASSYRRPGDGYTF
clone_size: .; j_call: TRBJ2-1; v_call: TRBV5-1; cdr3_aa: CASSLELASYNEQFF
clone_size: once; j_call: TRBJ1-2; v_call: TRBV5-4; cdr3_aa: CASSSDRERVYGYTF
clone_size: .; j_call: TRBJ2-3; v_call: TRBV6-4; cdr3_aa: CASSDSFRDTQYF
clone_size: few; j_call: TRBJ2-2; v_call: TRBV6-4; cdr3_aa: CASSDKEGAGELFF
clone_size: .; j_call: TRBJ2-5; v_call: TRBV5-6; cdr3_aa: CASSSSFGTGETQYF
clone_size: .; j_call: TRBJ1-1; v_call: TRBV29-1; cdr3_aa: CSVAIDREAFF
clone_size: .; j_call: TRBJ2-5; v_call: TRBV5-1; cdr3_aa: CASSTSRGKETQYF
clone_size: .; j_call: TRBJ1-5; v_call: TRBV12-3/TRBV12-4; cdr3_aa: CASSLQGRQPQHF
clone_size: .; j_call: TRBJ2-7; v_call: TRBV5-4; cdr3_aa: CASSHDITYEQYF
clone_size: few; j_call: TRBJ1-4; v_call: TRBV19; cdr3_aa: CASRIGWSPTNEKLFF
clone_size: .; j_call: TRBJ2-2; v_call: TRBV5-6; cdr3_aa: CASSLRGLELFF
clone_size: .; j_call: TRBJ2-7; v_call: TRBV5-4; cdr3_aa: CASSSGSGRAYEQYF
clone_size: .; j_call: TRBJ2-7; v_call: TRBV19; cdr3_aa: CASRRGRGAYEQYF
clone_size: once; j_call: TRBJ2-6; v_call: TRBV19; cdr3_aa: CASSIKGQSTGANVLTF
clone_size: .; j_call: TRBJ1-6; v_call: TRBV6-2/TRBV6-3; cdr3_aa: CASSYLQGNSPLHF